This TCR beta chain was retrieved from a study of OX40 agonist ivuxolimab in advanced cancers. General study points: Low clonal expansion, among the lowest seen, marked partial responders at 0.1-3.0 mg/kg.

Comment on this clone: Its antigen is unknown.

CDR1 and CDR2 (germline): SGHVS, FNYEAQ. The V end lost 3 bases, the J end lost 7 bases, and 7 bases lay between the germline ends. This CDR3 comprises 12 residues. TCRdb's table, derived via immunoSEQ multiplex PCR, lists solely in-frame clones and lacks some. The sample holds tens of thousands of clones, around 80% seen once. Source: CD4+ or CD8+ T cells sorted from blood, taken in a trial of the OX40 agonist ivuxolimab. The rearrangement links TRBV7-6 to TRBJ1-3; no clear D. The sequence derives from an adult with an advanced solid tumor such as melanoma, head and neck, liver or kidney cancer. CDR3 amino acids: CASSFEKNTIYF. The DNA of the CDR3 is TGTGCCAGCAGCTTCGAGAAGAACACCATATATTTT. Full variable domain (outside the CDR3, taken from reference TRBV7-6 and TRBJ1-3): GAGVSQSPRYKVTKRGQDVALRCDPISGHVSLYWYRQALGQGPEFLTYFNYEAQQDKSGLPNDRFSAERPEGSISTLTIQRTEQRDSAMYRCASSFEKNTIYFGEGSWLTVV.